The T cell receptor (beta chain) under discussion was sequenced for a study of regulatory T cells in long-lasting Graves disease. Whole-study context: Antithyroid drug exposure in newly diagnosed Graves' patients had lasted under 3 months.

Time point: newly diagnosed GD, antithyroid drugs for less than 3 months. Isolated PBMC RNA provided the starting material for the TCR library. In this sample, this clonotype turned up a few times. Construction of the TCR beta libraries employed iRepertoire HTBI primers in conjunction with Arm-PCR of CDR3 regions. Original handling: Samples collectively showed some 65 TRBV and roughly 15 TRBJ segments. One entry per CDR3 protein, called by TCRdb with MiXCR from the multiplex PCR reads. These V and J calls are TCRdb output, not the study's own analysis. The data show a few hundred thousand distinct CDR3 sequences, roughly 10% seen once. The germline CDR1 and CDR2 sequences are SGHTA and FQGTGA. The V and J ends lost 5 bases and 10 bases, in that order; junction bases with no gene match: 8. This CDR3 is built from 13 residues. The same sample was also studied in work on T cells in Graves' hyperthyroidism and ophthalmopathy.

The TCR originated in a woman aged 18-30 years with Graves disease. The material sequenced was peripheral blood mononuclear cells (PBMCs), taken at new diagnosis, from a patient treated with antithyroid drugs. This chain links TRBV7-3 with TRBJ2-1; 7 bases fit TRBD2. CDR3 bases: TGTGCCAGCAGCCCCCGCAGTAGCGGGGAGCAGTTCTTC. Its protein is CASSPRSSGEQFF.